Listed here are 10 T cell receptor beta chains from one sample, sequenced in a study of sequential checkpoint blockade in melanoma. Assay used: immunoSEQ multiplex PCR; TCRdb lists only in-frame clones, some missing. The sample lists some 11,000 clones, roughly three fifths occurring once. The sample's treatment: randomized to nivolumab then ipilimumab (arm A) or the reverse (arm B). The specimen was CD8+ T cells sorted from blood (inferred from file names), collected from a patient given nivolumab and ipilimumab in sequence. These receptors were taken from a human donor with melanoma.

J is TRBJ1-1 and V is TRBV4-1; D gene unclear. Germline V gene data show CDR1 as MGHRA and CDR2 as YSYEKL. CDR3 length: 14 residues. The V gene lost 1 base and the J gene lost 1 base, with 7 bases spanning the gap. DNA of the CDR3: TGCGCCAGCAGCCAAGTCGCAGGGAACACTGAAGCTTTCTTT. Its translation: CASSQVAGNTEAFF.

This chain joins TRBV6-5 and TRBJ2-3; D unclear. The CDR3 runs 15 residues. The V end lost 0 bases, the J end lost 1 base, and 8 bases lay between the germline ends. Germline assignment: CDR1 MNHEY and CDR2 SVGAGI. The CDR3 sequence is CASSYSEWGTDTQYF. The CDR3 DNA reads TGTGCCAGCAGTTACTCGGAGTGGGGCACAGATACGCAGTATTTT.

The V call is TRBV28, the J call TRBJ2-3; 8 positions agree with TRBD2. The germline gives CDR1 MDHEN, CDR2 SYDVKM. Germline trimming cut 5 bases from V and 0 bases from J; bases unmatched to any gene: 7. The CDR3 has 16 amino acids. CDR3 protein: CASSERESDSTDTQYF. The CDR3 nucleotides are TGTGCCAGCAGTGAGCGGGAGAGCGATAGCACAGATACGCAGTATTTT.

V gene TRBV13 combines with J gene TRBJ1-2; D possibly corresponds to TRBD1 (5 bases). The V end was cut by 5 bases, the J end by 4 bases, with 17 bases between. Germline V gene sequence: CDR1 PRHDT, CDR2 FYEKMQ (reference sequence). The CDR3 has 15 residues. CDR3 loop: CASSARDRARYGYTF. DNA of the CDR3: TGTGCCAGCAGCGCCAGGGATCGGGCTCGCTATGGCTACACCTTC.

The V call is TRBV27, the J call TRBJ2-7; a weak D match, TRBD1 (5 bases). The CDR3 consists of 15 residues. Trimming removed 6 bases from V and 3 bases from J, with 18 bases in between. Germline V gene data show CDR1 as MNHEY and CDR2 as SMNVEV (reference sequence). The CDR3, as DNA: TGTGCCAGCAGCCTTAACCGGCTAGGGGTCTACGAGCAGTACTTC. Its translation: CASSLNRLGVYEQYF.

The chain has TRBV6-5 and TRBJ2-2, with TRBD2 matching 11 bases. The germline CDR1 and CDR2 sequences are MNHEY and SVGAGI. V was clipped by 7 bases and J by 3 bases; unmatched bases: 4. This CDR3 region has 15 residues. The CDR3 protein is CASTVAGGYTGELFF. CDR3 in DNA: TGTGCCAGCACCGTAGCGGGAGGGTACACCGGGGAGCTGTTTTTT.

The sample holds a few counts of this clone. CDR3 residues: CASTRGAYEQYF. CDR3 DNA sequence: TGTGCCAGCACCAGAGGAGCCTACGAGCAGTACTTC. The V call is TRBV6-6, the J call TRBJ2-7; D uncertain. Trimming cost V 7 bases and J 2 bases, with 9 bases left between them. The CDR3 loop spans 12 amino acids. Per the germline V gene, CDR1 is MNHNY and CDR2 is SVGAGI (reference sequence).

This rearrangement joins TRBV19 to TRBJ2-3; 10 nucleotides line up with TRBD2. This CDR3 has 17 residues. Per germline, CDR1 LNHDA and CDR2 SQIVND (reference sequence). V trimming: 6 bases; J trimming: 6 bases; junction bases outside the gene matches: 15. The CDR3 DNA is TGTGCCAGTAGCGAAATAGCGGGAGGTCCCTTCTCGGATACGCAGTATTTT. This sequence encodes CASSEIAGGPFSDTQYF.

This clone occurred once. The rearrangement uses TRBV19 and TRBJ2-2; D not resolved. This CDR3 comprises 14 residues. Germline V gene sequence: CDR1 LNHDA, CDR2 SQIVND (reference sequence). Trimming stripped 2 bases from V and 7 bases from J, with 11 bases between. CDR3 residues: CASSITNEFGELFF. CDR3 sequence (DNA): TGTGCCAGTAGTATAACGAACGAGTTCGGGGAGCTGTTTTTT. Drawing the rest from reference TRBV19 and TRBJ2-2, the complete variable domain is DGGITQSPKYLFRKEGQNVTLSCEQNLNHDAMYWYRQDPGQGLRLIYYSQIVNDFQKGDIAEGYSVSREKKESFPLTVTSAQKNPTAFYLCASSITNEFGELFFGEGSRLTVL.

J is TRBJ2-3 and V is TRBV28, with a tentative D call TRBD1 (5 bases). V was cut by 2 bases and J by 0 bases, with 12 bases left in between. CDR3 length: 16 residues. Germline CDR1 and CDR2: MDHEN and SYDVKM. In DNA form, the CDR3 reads TGTGCCAGCAGTTTAGATCCAGGGATAAGCACAGATACGCAGTATTTT. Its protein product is CASSLDPGISTDTQYF.